Shown below are 21 T cell receptor beta chains from a single sample sequenced in a study of cytomegalovirus exposure and HLA in healthy donors. Primers: 60 Vbeta forward and 13 Jbeta reverse. Only in-frame clones appear in the TCRdb table, and some are missing; sequencing was by immunoSEQ multiplex PCR. The sample lists 180,000 or so clones; roughly 84% were seen once. Material: PBMCs. The receptor source for this set is a male donor in good health and CMV-seronegative.

The chain has TRBV27 and TRBJ2-3; 9 positions agree with TRBD1. The CDR3 covers 14 residues. CDR1 and CDR2 (germline): MNHEY, SMNVEV (reference sequence). V was pared by 2 bases and J by 10 bases, with 7 bases of the junction left unmatched. The CDR3 DNA reads as TGTGCCAGCAGTTTAATCGGACAGGGGAGGCCGCAGTATTTT. It specifies CASSLIGQGRPQYF.

The chain couples TRBV5-5 to TRBJ2-1; perhaps TRBD1 as D (5 bases). Germline V gene sequence: CDR1 SGHKS, CDR2 YYEKEE (reference sequence). Trimming shortened V by 4 bases and J by 4 bases, and 15 bases separated the two germline ends. The CDR3 has 15 residues. The CDR3 DNA follows: TGTGCCAGCAGCACCATTCAGGGCCTGTACAATGAGCAGTTCTTC. Amino acid sequence: CASSTIQGLYNEQFF.

The genes are TRBV6-5 and TRBJ2-7, with no clear D. The CDR3 is 13 residues long. The V gene's germline CDR1 is MNHEY and CDR2 SVGAGI. Trimming cost V 5 bases and J 6 bases, with 14 bases left between them. The CDR3: CASSVPVSGEQYF. The DNA for the CDR3 is TGTGCCAGCAGTGTACCTGTATCGGGCGAGCAGTACTTC.

This chain connects TRBV6-5 to TRBJ1-1, with TRBD1 identical over 12 bases. The germline CDR1 and CDR2 sequences are MNHEY and SVGAGI. The CDR3 contains 16 residues. Trimming at V came to 2 bases and at J to 6 bases, leaving 7 bases not matched to a gene. The chain's CDR3 is CASSYPGTGGKAEAFF. The CDR3 region has the DNA TGTGCCAGCAGTTACCCCGGGACAGGGGGCAAGGCTGAAGCTTTCTTT.

This clone was counted a single time. This chain uses TRBV6-1 with TRBJ1-3; D remains ambiguous. The germline V gene encodes CDR1 MNHNS and CDR2 SASEGT. V was shortened by 2 bases and J by 0 bases, with 11 bases between the two germline ends. The CDR3 runs 16 residues. CDR3 DNA sequence: TGTGCCAGCAGTGAATTTACAGAGCTCTCTGGAAACACCATATATTTT. Its translation: CASSEFTELSGNTIYF.

This sequence joins TRBV10-3 and TRBJ2-2; the match to TRBD2 covers 10 bases. The germline V gene encodes CDR1 ENHRY and CDR2 SYGVKD. This CDR3 region has 19 residues. J gave up 2 bases and V 4 bases, and 13 bases lay outside the gene matches. The CDR3 protein is CAISGTPLAGEPNTGELFF. CDR3 nucleotide sequence: TGTGCCATCAGTGGGACGCCGCTAGCGGGGGAACCTAACACCGGGGAGCTGTTTTTT.

This clone was seen only a few times. The gene calls are TRBV18 and TRBJ2-5, with 7 bases that match TRBD2. The germline CDR1 and CDR2 sequences are KGHSH and LQKENI. V trimming: 8 bases; J trimming: 3 bases; junction bases outside the gene matches: 12. There are 15 residues in the CDR3. The CDR3 coding sequence is TGTGCCAGCCGTAGAGGGGTCGCGGGGGAAGAGACCCAGTACTTC. As protein: CASRRGVAGEETQYF.

This clone was recorded only once. V and J are TRBV7-2 and TRBJ1-3; no clear D. Germline V gene data show CDR1 as SGHTA and CDR2 as FQGNSA. CDR3 size: 16 residues. Trimming stripped 4 bases from V and 4 bases from J, with 17 bases between. The CDR3 bases are TGTGCCAGCAGCTCCTCTGGGGTGGCGGGGGGAAACACCATATATTTT. Its translation is CASSSSGVAGGNTIYF.

The CDR3 nucleotides are TGTGCCAGCACCATTACGGGGGTAAGCACAGATACGCAGTATTTT. It encodes CASTITGVSTDTQYF. The rearrangement joins TRBV9 to TRBJ2-3; D is perhaps TRBD2 (6 bases). This CDR3 has 15 amino acids. Trimming stripped 6 bases from V and 0 bases from J, with 14 bases between. CDR1 is SGDLS and CDR2 is YYNGEE in the germline V gene. Variable domain in full (rest from reference TRBV9 and TRBJ2-3): DSGVTQTPKHLITATGQRVTLRCSPRSGDLSVYWYQQSLDQGLQFLIQYYNGEERAKGNILERFSAQQFPDLHSELNLSSLELGDSALYFCASTITGVSTDTQYFGPGTRLTVL.

V gene TRBV28 combines with J gene TRBJ2-5, with D tentatively TRBD1 (5 bases). The CDR3 spans 16 residues. Germline CDR1 reads MDHEN; CDR2 reads SYDVKM. V was trimmed by 1 base and J by 2 bases, leaving 14 bases between them. In nucleotides, the CDR3 is TGTGCCAGCAGTTTATTCCCAGGGCCCTTACAAGAGACCCAGTACTTC. As protein: CASSLFPGPLQETQYF.

The chain is built from TRBV11-2 and TRBJ2-1, with D uncertain. V was pared by 7 bases and J by 6 bases, with 13 bases between. The germline gives CDR1 SGHAT, CDR2 FQNNGV. The CDR3 is made up of 13 amino acids. The chain's CDR3 is CASTISGVNEQFF. CDR3 DNA: TGTGCCAGCACCATTAGTGGAGTCAATGAGCAGTTCTTC.

The chain links TRBV7-3 to TRBJ1-3; maybe TRBD1 (6 bases). Germline CDR1 is SGHTA and CDR2 is FQGTGA. This CDR3 spans 15 amino acids. Trimming shortened V by 5 bases and J by 0 bases, and 11 bases separated the two germline ends. In DNA, the CDR3 is TGTGCCAGCAGCGTAGACAGGTCCTCTGGAAACACCATATATTTT. This codes for CASSVDRSSGNTIYF.

The V and J genes are TRBV5-4 and TRBJ2-7; 7 positions match TRBD1. In germline, CDR1 is SGHNT, CDR2 YYREEE (reference sequence). J was trimmed by 7 bases and V by 2 bases; bases with no gene match: 3. The CDR3 loop spans 12 amino acids. The CDR3 reads CASSLRGREQYF. CDR3 sequence (DNA): TGTGCCAGCAGCTTAAGGGGGCGTGAGCAGTACTTC.

V usage is TRBV27 and J usage is TRBJ2-7; 8 positions agree with TRBD2. This CDR3 contains 15 residues. Germline CDR1 reads MNHEY; CDR2 reads SMNVEV (reference sequence). J lost 1 base, V lost 6 bases, and 8 bases had no gene match. Here the CDR3 DNA reads TGTGCCAGCAGGCCGGGACTAGGAGGATCCTACGAGCAGTACTTC. Translated: CASRPGLGGSYEQYF.

The V gene is TRBV6-5, the J gene TRBJ2-7; 7 nucleotides line up with TRBD1. CDR1 is MNHEY and CDR2 is SVGAGI in the germline V gene. The CDR3 sequence is 12 residues long. Trimming removed 4 bases from V and 5 bases from J; junction bases left unmatched: 2. The CDR3, as DNA: TGTGCCAGCAGTTCGACAGGGAACGAGCAGTACTTC. This gives the protein CASSSTGNEQYF.

In its sample, this clone was seen a few times. The genes are TRBV7-2 and TRBJ2-5; 11 bases are a match to TRBD2. This CDR3 is 15 amino acids long. V was pared by 3 bases and J by 1 base, with 1 base of the junction left unmatched. The germline gives CDR1 SGHTA, CDR2 FQGNSA. This CDR3 is CASSFGTSGQETQYF. CDR3 in DNA: TGTGCCAGCAGCTTCGGGACTAGCGGCCAAGAGACCCAGTACTTC.

The chain joins TRBV29-1 to TRBJ2-7; 14 bases are shared with TRBD2. The CDR3 is made up of 19 amino acids. The J segment lost 3 bases and the V segment lost 8 bases, leaving 21 bases of the junction unmatched. CDR1 is SQVTM, CDR2 ANQGSEA, per germline. The CDR3 coding sequence is TGCAGCTTCGGGACTAGCGGGAGACACCCTTTTCCGTGCCTCTACGAGCAGTACTTC. Protein product: CSFGTSGRHPFPCLYEQYF.

The chain joins TRBV29-1 to TRBJ2-7; D might be TRBD1 (5 bases). Trimming removed 6 bases at V and 1 base at J, with 13 bases between. This CDR3 region has 13 residues. Germline V gene lookup returns CDR1 SQVTM and CDR2 ANQGSEA. The chain's CDR3 is CSVDETGSYEQYF. Here the CDR3 DNA reads TGCAGCGTGGACGAAACAGGATCCTACGAGCAGTACTTC.

The genes are TRBV10-3 and TRBJ2-1, with 11 bases that match TRBD2. Germline CDR1 and CDR2: ENHRY and SYGVKD. Germline trimming cut 6 bases from V and 8 bases from J; bases unmatched to any gene: 6. The CDR3 loop spans 14 amino acids. This CDR3 reads CAIRTSGMVDEQFF. The CDR3 region has the DNA TGTGCCATCAGGACTAGCGGGATGGTCGATGAGCAGTTCTTC.

This clone has just one count. V is TRBV7-2 and J is TRBJ2-7, with 12 bases fitting TRBD1. Germline CDR1 reads SGHTA; CDR2 reads FQGNSA. With V trimmed by 5 bases and J by 7 bases, 6 bases remained unmatched. CDR3 length: 14 residues. This chain's CDR3 is CASSQGQGAWEQYF. The CDR3, as DNA: TGTGCCAGCAGCCAGGGACAGGGGGCTTGGGAGCAGTACTTC.

The chain employs TRBV27 and TRBJ1-5, with D unclear. The germline V gene encodes CDR1 MNHEY and CDR2 SMNVEV (reference sequence). Between the trimmed V and J ends, which lost 5 bases and 1 base, there was a span of 6 bases. CDR3 length: 13 residues. The CDR3 spells CASSQQSNQPQHF. In DNA form, the CDR3 reads TGTGCCAGCAGTCAACAGAGCAATCAGCCCCAGCATTTT.